The subject of this entry is one T cell receptor beta chain. The antigen is not known. This record belongs to a study of blood T cells in healthy people across ages. Study-level results: Donors of long life had a larger count of naive CD4+ cells and greater diversity than aged donors.

Researchers collected approximately 9.5 milliliters of peripheral blood from every single donor. The CDR3 has 16 residues. J was trimmed by 4 bases and V by 1 base; bases with no gene match: 7. From germline, CDR1 is SEHNR and CDR2 FQNEAQ (reference sequence). With a J-beta primer mix and a sample-barcoded 5' primer, a second PCR ran about 7 to 12 cycles. A template-switch adaptor with 12 random nucleotides tagged each cDNA molecule. TCRdb used MiXCR to reprocess the 5' RACE reads, holding one entry per CDR3 protein. The profile covers roughly 800,000 distinct CDR3 sequences, with more than 20% appearing a single time and more than 8.5% taken by the ten largest. The sample was also linked to a second study, of T cells of mothers and their children. This second study notes: T cell clones that were persistent and microchimeric went undetected.

The chain has TRBV7-9 and TRBJ2-1, with 7 nucleotides matching TRBD2. The sequenced sample consisted of blood. The receptor was derived from a boy between 10 and 17 years old in good health. The CDR3 loop is CASSLDQLAAYNEQFF. CDR3 nucleotide sequence: TGTGCCAGCAGCTTAGATCAGCTAGCGGCATACAATGAGCAGTTCTTC.